These 24 T cell receptor beta chains were sequenced from one sample in a study of CD8+ T cells in alopecia areata. Following RNA extraction, reverse transcription yielded cDNA that acted as the sequencing template. The assay was immunoSEQ multiplex PCR, and TCRdb's table has in-frame clones only and misses some. Of over 120,000 clones listed, roughly 61% are singletons. The sequenced sample was CD4+ T cells sorted from blood, obtained at week 0. Receptors originate from a human donor with alopecia areata.

In this sample, this clone turned up a few times. CDR3 sequence: CSVGARGVNTEAFF. CDR3 sequence (DNA): TGCAGCGTTGGGGCGCGAGGGGTGAACACTGAAGCTTTCTTT. The V call is TRBV29-1, the J call TRBJ1-1, with D possibly being TRBD1 (5 bases). The germline CDR1 and CDR2 sequences are SQVTM and ANQGSEA. V lost 4 bases to trimming and J lost 0 bases, with 12 bases between them. This CDR3 comprises 14 residues.

V usage is TRBV2 and J usage is TRBJ1-1; 7 bases fit TRBD1. With 5 bases clipped from V and 1 base from J, the junction kept 4 bases outside the gene matches. The CDR3 is made up of 14 amino acids. In germline, CDR1 is SNHLY, CDR2 FYNNEI. The CDR3 region has the DNA TGTGCCAGCAGTTACCGGACAGGGAACACTGAAGCTTTCTTT. Translation: CASSYRTGNTEAFF.

The J gene is TRBJ1-1, the V gene TRBV7-3; D call uncertain. The V gene lost 4 bases and the J gene lost 1 base, with 7 bases spanning the gap. CDR1 is SGHTA, CDR2 FQGTGA, per germline. The CDR3 spans 13 residues. In DNA form, the CDR3 reads TGTGCCAGCAGCTATACAGCGAACACTGAAGCTTTCTTT. Translating it yields CASSYTANTEAFF.

This clone was seen only a few times. V and J are TRBV2 and TRBJ2-7; 7 positions match TRBD2. Germline trimming cut 3 bases from V and 2 bases from J; bases unmatched to any gene: 10. Germline V lookup: CDR1 SNHLY, CDR2 FYNNEI. The length of the CDR3 is 16 residues. The CDR3 DNA sequence: TGTGCCAGCAGTGAGCAGGGAGGGCGGGGACCCTACGAGCAGTACTTC. Translating gives CASSEQGGRGPYEQYF.

With regard to this clone: The same CDR3 is also encoded by other DNA sequences in this sample. This chain connects TRBV30 to TRBJ2-7; no clear D gene. Germline CDR1 GTSNPN, CDR2 SVGIG (reference sequence). The CDR3 contains 11 residues. V was cut by 2 bases and J by 1 base, with 3 bases left in between. CDR3 residues: CAWSRSYEQYF. The DNA of the CDR3 is TGTGCCTGGAGTCGGTCCTACGAGCAGTACTTC.

The chain combines TRBV11-2 with TRBJ1-3; 7 bases match TRBD1. V trimming: 5 bases; J trimming: 4 bases; junction bases outside the gene matches: 11. Germline CDR1 SGHAT, CDR2 FQNNGV. The length of the CDR3 is 16 residues. The CDR3 region has the DNA TGTGCCAGCAGCCCCCGACAGGGAGGTTCGGGAAACACCATATATTTT. This gives the protein CASSPRQGGSGNTIYF.

The table lists this clone with many counts. The CDR3 spells CAISVGTGTSDEQFF. CDR3 in DNA: TGTGCCATCAGTGTGGGGACAGGGACGTCCGATGAGCAGTTCTTC. The chain combines TRBV10-3 with TRBJ2-1; 9 nucleotides agree with TRBD1. The CDR3 spans 15 residues. CDR1 is ENHRY, CDR2 SYGVKD, per germline. With V trimmed by 4 bases and J by 8 bases, 9 bases remained unmatched.

The chain links TRBV7-2 to TRBJ1-4; a weak D match, TRBD1 (5 bases). CDR1 is SGHTA and CDR2 is FQGNSA in the germline V gene. V gave up 0 bases and J gave up 12 bases, with 11 bases separating them. The CDR3 runs to 13 residues. The CDR3 DNA reads TGTGCCAGCAGCTTAGCGTTCCCGGGGGAACTGTTTTTT. Translation gives CASSLAFPGELFF.

Here the CDR3 reads CASSGQSDTQYF. The CDR3 nucleotides read TGTGCCAGCAGTGGACAATCAGATACGCAGTATTTT. This sequence joins TRBV2 and TRBJ2-3; D unclear. The V end lost 4 bases, the J end lost 4 bases, and 6 bases lay between the germline ends. CDR3 length: 12 amino acids. Germline V CDR1 and CDR2: SNHLY, FYNNEI. Together with reference TRBV2 and TRBJ2-3, the CDR3 gives the full variable domain: EPEVTQTPSHQVTQMGQEVILRCVPISNHLYFYWYRQILGQKVEFLVSFYNNEISEKSEIFDDQFSVERPDGSNFTLKIRSTKLEDSAMYFCASSGQSDTQYFGPGTRLTVL.

The CDR3 region is CSVESEGGGETQYF. As DNA, the CDR3 is TGCAGCGTGGAATCGGAGGGGGGAGGAGAGACCCAGTACTTC. The chain is built from TRBV29-1 and TRBJ2-5; D assignment may be TRBD1 or TRBD2 (6 bases each). The germline CDR1 and CDR2 sequences are SQVTM and ANQGSEA. This CDR3 has 14 residues. The V end was cut by 6 bases, the J end by 4 bases, with 18 bases between.

The rearrangement joins TRBV7-2 to TRBJ2-1; D gene unclear. Trimming removed 4 bases at V and 3 bases at J, with 10 bases between. The length of the CDR3 is 14 residues. Germline CDR1 is SGHTA and CDR2 is FQGNSA. The CDR3 coding sequence is TGTGCCAGCAGCTCAGAGACCTTCTACAATGAGCAGTTCTTC. As protein: CASSSETFYNEQFF.

This chain connects TRBV5-1 to TRBJ2-7; TRBD1 is a possible D gene (6 bases). The CDR3 is 13 amino acids. The ends were cut back, 4 bases at V and 2 bases at J, with 10 bases in the middle. Germline CDR1 reads SGHRS; CDR2 reads YFSETQ. This chain's CDR3 is CASSPGQPYEQYF. CDR3 sequence (DNA): TGCGCCAGCAGCCCAGGACAGCCCTACGAGCAGTACTTC.

The rearrangement links TRBV7-2 to TRBJ2-7, with TRBD2 matching 14 bases. CDR3 length equals 17 residues. The V and J ends lost 4 bases and 5 bases, in that order; junction bases with no gene match: 10. Germline loops: CDR1 SGHTA, CDR2 FQGNSA. This CDR3 reads CASSWTSGGYLRNEQYF. As DNA, the CDR3 is TGTGCCAGCAGCTGGACTAGCGGGGGGTATCTTCGAAACGAGCAGTACTTC.

This clone was seen a handful of times. The gene calls are TRBV23-1 and TRBJ1-1, with D unclear. TRBV23-1 is flagged as an ORF with uncertain function. The V gene lost 0 bases and the J gene lost 1 base, with 24 bases spanning the gap. The CDR3 runs 20 residues. The DNA of the CDR3 is TGCGCCAGCAGTCAATCCGGGGAGGGTCGCATAAGTGGTGAGAACACTGAAGCTTTCTTT. As protein: CASSQSGEGRISGENTEAFF.

The chain carries TRBV6-5 and TRBJ2-1; TRBD1 aligns across 9 bases. Per germline, CDR1 MNHEY and CDR2 SVGAGI. V dropped 6 bases and J dropped 6; count of bases not matched to a gene: 3. This CDR3 is 13 amino acids long. The DNA for the CDR3 is TGTGCCAGCAGGGACAGGGGAAGCAATGAGCAGTTCTTC. This encodes CASRDRGSNEQFF.

This chain joins TRBV15 and TRBJ2-3; 11 bases fit TRBD2. After removal of 9 bases from V and 6 bases from J, the junction contained 5 bases not matched to a gene. In germline, CDR1 is LNHNV, CDR2 YYDKDF (reference sequence). This CDR3 region has 13 residues. The CDR3 DNA sequence: TGTGCCACGAGAACTAGCGGGGGTGATACGCAGTATTTT. Protein: CATRTSGGDTQYF.

The genes are TRBV6-6 and TRBJ1-1, with unresolved D. V shed 0 bases and J shed 5 bases, with 16 bases lying between them. The CDR3 loop spans 16 amino acids. Looked up from germline, CDR1 is MNHNY and CDR2 is SVGAGI (reference sequence). This CDR3 reads CASSYSQERVGTEAFF. The CDR3 nucleotides are TGTGCCAGCAGTTACTCCCAGGAGAGGGTGGGGACTGAAGCTTTCTTT.

The count of this clone is one. The chain couples TRBV4-1 to TRBJ2-3; TRBD1 might be the D (5 bases). In germline, CDR1 is MGHRA, CDR2 YSYEKL. The CDR3 is 15 amino acids. Deletions cut 4 bases from V and 0 bases from J, with 11 bases between. The CDR3 sequence is CASSLGHPSTDTQYF. CDR3 DNA sequence: TGCGCCAGCAGCCTCGGACACCCAAGCACAGATACGCAGTATTTT.

The chain carries TRBV7-2 and TRBJ2-3; 8 bases are a match to TRBD2. The J segment lost 3 bases and the V segment lost 1 base, leaving 6 bases of the junction unmatched. Germline CDR1 SGHTA, CDR2 FQGNSA. The CDR3 is made up of 16 amino acids. In DNA form, the CDR3 reads TGTGCCAGCAGCTTAGGGACAGCGGGGGATACAGATACGCAGTATTTT. Amino acids: CASSLGTAGDTDTQYF.

This rearrangement joins TRBV9 to TRBJ2-1; 10 bases fit TRBD2. Germline V lookup: CDR1 SGDLS, CDR2 YYNGEE. Trimming took 4 bases from V and 0 from J; bases not matched to a gene: 4. The CDR3 loop spans 16 amino acids. The CDR3 sequence: CASSQAGGSSYNEQFF. The CDR3 nucleotides are TGTGCCAGCAGCCAAGCGGGGGGGAGCTCCTACAATGAGCAGTTCTTC.

This chain connects TRBV29-1 to TRBJ1-3; D not resolved. Germline V CDR1 and CDR2: SQVTM, ANQGSEA. The CDR3 covers 13 residues. V was pared by 1 base and J by 7 bases, with 11 bases between. The CDR3 bases are TGCAGCGTTGAAGTGGACCTAGGGAACACCATATATTTT. The encoded protein is CSVEVDLGNTIYF.

This clone was counted a single time. The rearrangement links TRBV7-3 to TRBJ2-2; D remains unclear. CDR1 and CDR2 from the germline V gene are SGHTA and FQGTGA. Trimming left V 5 bases short and J 1 base short, with 11 bases between. The CDR3 spans 15 residues. The CDR3 reads CASSQFDGNTGELFF. For the CDR3, the DNA is TGTGCCAGCAGCCAGTTCGACGGGAACACCGGGGAGCTGTTTTTT.

V usage is TRBV5-5 and J usage is TRBJ2-5; D call uncertain. Germline CDR1 SGHKS, CDR2 YYEKEE (reference sequence). V lost 0 bases and J 5 bases, leaving 11 bases between the germline ends. This CDR3 is built from 14 residues. DNA of the CDR3: TGTGCCAGCAGCTTGGAACAGTTGGCCGAGACCCAGTACTTC. This gives the protein CASSLEQLAETQYF.

The chain is built from TRBV7-9 and TRBJ2-1, with TRBD2 identical over 10 bases. Germline V gene sequence: CDR1 SEHNR, CDR2 FQNEAQ (reference sequence). V was clipped by 5 bases and J by 3 bases; unmatched bases: 7. There are 16 residues in the CDR3. The CDR3 DNA is TGTGCCAGCAGCCCCCCAGGACTAGCGGTCTACAATGAGCAGTTCTTC. Translating it yields CASSPPGLAVYNEQFF. Full variable domain (missing parts from reference TRBV7-9 and TRBJ2-1): DTGVSQNPRHKITKRGQNVTFRCDPISEHNRLYWYRQTLGQGPEFLTYFQNEAQLEKSRLLSDRFSAERPKGSFSTLEIQRTEQGDSAMYLCASSPPGLAVYNEQFFGPGTRLTVL.